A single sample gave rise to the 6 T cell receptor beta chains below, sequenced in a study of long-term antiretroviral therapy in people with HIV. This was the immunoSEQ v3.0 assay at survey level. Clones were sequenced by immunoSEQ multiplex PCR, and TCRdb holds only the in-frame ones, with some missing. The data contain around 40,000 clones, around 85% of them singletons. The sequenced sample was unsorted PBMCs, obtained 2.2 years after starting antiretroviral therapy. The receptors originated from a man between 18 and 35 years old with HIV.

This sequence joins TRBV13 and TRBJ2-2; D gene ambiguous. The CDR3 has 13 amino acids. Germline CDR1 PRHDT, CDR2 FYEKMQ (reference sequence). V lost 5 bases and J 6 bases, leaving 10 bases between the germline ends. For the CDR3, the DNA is TGTGCCAGCAGCCTCTGGGTGTCCGGGGAGCTGTTTTTT. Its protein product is CASSLWVSGELFF.

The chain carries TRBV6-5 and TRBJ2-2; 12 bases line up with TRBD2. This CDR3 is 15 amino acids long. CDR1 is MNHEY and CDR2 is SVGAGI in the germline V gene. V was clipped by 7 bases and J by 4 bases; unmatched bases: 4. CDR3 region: CASMASGGGTGELFF. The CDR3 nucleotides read TGTGCCAGCATGGCTAGCGGGGGGGGCACCGGGGAGCTGTTTTTT.

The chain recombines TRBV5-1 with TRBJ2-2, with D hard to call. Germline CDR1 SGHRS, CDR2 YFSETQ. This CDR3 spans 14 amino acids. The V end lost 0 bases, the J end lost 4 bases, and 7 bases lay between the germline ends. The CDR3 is CASSLGQSTGELFF. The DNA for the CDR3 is TGCGCCAGCAGCTTGGGGCAGAGCACCGGGGAGCTGTTTTTT.

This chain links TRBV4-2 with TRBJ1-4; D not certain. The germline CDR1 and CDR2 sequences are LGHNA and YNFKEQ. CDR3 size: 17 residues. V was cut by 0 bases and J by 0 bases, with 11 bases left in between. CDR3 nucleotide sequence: TGTGCCAGCAGCCAAGAATTGAGGAGCCCAACTAATGAAAAACTGTTTTTT. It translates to CASSQELRSPTNEKLFF.

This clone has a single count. This CDR3 is CAWSPRGLNTEAFF. In nucleotides, the CDR3 is TGTGCCTGGAGTCCCAGGGGGTTGAACACTGAAGCTTTCTTT. J is TRBJ1-1 and V is TRBV30, with TRBD1 matching over 7 bases. The CDR3 consists of 14 residues. CDR1 is GTSNPN, CDR2 SVGIG, per germline (reference sequence). V lost 2 bases, J lost 0 bases, and 3 bases stayed unmatched.

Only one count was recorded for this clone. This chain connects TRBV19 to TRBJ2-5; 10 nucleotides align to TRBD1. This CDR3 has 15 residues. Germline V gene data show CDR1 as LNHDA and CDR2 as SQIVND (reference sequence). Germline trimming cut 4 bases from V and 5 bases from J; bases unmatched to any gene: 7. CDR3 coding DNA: TGTGCCAGTAGTAAAGACAGGGGGCTGGGGGAGACCCAGTACTTC. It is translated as CASSKDRGLGETQYF.